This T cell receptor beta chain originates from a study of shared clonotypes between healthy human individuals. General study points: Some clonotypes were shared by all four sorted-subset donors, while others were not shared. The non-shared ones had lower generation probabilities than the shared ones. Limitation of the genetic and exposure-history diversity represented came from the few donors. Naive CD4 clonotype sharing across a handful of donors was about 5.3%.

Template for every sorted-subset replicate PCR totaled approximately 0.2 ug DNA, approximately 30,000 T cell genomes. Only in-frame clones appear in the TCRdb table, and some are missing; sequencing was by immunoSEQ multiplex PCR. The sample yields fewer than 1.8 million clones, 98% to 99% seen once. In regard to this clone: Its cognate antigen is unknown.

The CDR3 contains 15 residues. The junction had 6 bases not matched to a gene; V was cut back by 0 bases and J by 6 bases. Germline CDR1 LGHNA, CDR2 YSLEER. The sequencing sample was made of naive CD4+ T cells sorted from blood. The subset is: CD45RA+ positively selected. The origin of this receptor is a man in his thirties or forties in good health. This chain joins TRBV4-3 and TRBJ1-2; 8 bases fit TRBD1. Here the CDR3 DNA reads TGCGCCAGCAGCCAAGATCAGGGACAGGCGAATGGCTACACCTTC. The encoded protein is CASSQDQGQANGYTF.